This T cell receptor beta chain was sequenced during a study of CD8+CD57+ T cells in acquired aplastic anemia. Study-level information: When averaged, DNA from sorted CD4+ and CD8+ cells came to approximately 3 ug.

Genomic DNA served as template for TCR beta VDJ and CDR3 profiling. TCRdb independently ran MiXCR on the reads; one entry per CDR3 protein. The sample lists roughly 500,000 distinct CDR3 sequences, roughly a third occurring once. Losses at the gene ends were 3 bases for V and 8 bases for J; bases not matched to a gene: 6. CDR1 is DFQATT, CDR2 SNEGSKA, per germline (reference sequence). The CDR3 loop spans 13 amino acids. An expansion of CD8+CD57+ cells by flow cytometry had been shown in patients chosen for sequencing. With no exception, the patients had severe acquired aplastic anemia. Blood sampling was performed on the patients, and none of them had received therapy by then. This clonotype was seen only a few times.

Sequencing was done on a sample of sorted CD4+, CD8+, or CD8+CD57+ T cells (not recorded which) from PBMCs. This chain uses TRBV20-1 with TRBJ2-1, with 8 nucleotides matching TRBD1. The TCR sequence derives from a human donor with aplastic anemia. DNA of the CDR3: TGCAGTGCTAGGAGGACAGGGTCTGATGAGCAGTTCTTC. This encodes CSARRTGSDEQFF.